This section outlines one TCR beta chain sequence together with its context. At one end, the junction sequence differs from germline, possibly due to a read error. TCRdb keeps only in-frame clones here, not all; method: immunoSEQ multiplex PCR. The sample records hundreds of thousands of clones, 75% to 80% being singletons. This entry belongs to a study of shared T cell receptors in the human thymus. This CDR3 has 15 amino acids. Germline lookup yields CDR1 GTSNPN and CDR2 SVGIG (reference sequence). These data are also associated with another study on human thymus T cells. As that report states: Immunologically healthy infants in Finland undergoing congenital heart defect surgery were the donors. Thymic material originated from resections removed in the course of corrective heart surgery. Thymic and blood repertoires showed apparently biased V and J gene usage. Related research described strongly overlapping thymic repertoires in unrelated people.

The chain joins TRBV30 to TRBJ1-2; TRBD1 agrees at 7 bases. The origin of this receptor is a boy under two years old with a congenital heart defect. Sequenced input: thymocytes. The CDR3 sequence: CAWRGGGGGSYDYTF. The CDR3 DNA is TGTGCCTGGAGAGGTGGAGGAGGGGGCAGCTATGACTACACCTTC.